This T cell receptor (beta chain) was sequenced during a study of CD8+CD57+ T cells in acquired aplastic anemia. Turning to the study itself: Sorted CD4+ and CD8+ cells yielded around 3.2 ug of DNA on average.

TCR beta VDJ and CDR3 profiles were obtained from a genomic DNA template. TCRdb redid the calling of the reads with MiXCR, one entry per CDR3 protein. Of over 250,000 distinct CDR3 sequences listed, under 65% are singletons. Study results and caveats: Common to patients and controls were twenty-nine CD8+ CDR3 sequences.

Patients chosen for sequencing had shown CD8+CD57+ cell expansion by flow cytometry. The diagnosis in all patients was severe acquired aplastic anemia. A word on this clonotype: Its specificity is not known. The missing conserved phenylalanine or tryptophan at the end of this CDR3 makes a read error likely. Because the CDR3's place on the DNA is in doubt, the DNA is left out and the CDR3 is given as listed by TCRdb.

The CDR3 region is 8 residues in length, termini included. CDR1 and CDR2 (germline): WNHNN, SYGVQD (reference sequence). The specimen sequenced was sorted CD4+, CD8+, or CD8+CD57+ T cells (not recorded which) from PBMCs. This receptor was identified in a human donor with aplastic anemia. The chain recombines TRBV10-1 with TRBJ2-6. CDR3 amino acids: CASSDVYT.